This TCR beta chain emerged from a study of T cell responses to AZD1222 COVID-19 vaccine. Assay: immunoSEQ multiplex PCR; the TCRdb copy retains only in-frame clones and omits some. Of around 150,000 clones listed, roughly 93% were seen once; the top ten hold approximately 6.5%. Trimming removed 4 bases at V and 4 bases at J, with 11 bases between. Germline lookup yields CDR1 LGHNA and CDR2 YNFKEQ. This CDR3 region has 14 residues. The sequences come from peripheral blood, collected 28 days after the second AZD1222 dose. The TCR sequence derives from an adult who received the AZD1222 COVID-19 vaccine. The rearrangement joins TRBV4-2 to TRBJ1-3; tentative D call: TRBD1 (5 bases). CDR3 residues: CASSPQGAGNTIYF. The CDR3 DNA reads TGTGCCAGCAGCCCTCAGGGTGCAGGAAACACCATATATTTT.